This note documents a single T cell receptor (beta chain) sequence. Assay: immunoSEQ multiplex PCR; the TCRdb copy retains only in-frame clones and omits some. The sample includes about 320,000 clones, 87% of them seen just once. This entry is derived from a study of blood T cell repertoires in COVID-19. On the study more broadly: The United States, Italy and Spain supplied acute and convalescent COVID-19 samples.

The CDR3 is 13 residues long. The V end was cut by 1 base, the J end by 3 bases, with 4 bases between. The germline V gene has CDR1 LNHDA and CDR2 SQIVND (reference sequence). The V call is TRBV19, the J call TRBJ2-4; no definite D call. What was sequenced was PBMCs or T cells enriched from blood (not recorded which). This TCR was recovered from a woman aged 30 to 39 who had recovered from COVID-19. The DNA for the CDR3 is TGTGCCAGTAGTATAGGGAGCAAAAACATTCAGTACTTC. This translates into CASSIGSKNIQYF.